This is a list of T cell receptor beta chains from one sample in a study of early T cells in non-severe SARS-CoV-2 infection. TCRdb analysed the 5' RACE reads with MiXCR anew, one entry per CDR3 protein. This repertoire shows around 94,000 distinct CDR3 sequences, approximately 14% found once; its top ten account for 5% to 8%. Sequencing was performed on whole blood. These receptors all stem from an adult who was a healthcare worker with PCR-confirmed SARS-CoV-2 infection or an uninfected control (not recorded which). Each CDR3 is given with its conserved first and last residue. The D gene is left open where the match is weak. Rows give clone size only sometimes, using once, few, many, or a class for an expanded clone.

. TRBJ1-4 . TRBV20-1 CSARWDAEKLFF
. TRBJ2-1 many TRBV2 CASSGLAGTMDEQFF
TRBD2 TRBJ2-2 . TRBV24-1 CATSDSGLAGVTGELFF
. TRBJ2-7 many TRBV20-1 CSARAALPEEQYF
TRBD1 TRBJ1-4 many TRBV20-1 CSAGQGAGKLFF
TRBD2 TRBJ2-1 many TRBV27 CASSTRSSGNYNEQFF
. TRBJ2-7 . TRBV25-1 CASSEFGASYEQYF
TRBD1 TRBJ2-1 many TRBV20-1 CSALPGTGRHNEQFF
. TRBJ2-5 few TRBV5-1 CASRKSSEQETQYF
. TRBJ1-4 many TRBV12-3/TRBV12-4 CASSPRAGEEKLFF
. TRBJ1-5 few TRBV5-5 CASSLLGSNQPQHF
. TRBJ2-4 . TRBV7-2 CASSLAGAKNIQYF
. TRBJ2-7 many TRBV7-2 CASSSRASYEQYF
. TRBJ2-7 many TRBV28 CASRPQGSGLTHGQYF
TRBD1 TRBJ2-1 few TRBV5-1 CASSFYPGQGKLYEQFF